The 21 T cell receptor beta chains presented below share a single source sample, sequenced in a study of cytomegalovirus exposure and HLA in healthy donors. Data came from immunoSEQ multiplex PCR; TCRdb stores just in-frame clones and leaves some out. Counted here are just over 80,000 clones, around 96% occurring once; the ten biggest clones make up approximately 1.3%. Sequenced sample: PBMCs. These receptors all stem from a young woman in good health and CMV-seronegative.

The genes are TRBV2 and TRBJ2-6; the D is unclear. Germline CDR1 SNHLY, CDR2 FYNNEI. V was trimmed by 6 bases and J by 0 bases, leaving 15 bases between them. The CDR3 consists of 17 residues. Here the CDR3 DNA reads TGTGCCAGCAGGTCCCGGGTTACTCGCTCTGGGGCCAACGTCCTGACTTTC. Amino acid sequence: CASRSRVTRSGANVLTF. The full variable domain, rest sourced from reference TRBV2 and TRBJ2-6, is EPEVTQTPSHQVTQMGQEVILRCVPISNHLYFYWYRQILGQKVEFLVSFYNNEISEKSEIFDDQFSVERPDGSNFTLKIRSTKLEDSAMYFCASRSRVTRSGANVLTFGAGSRLTVL.

The V and J genes are TRBV6-1 and TRBJ2-3; no clear D gene. The germline V gene has CDR1 MNHNS and CDR2 SASEGT. The ends were cut back, 4 bases at V and 8 bases at J, with 10 bases in the middle. This CDR3 spans 12 amino acids. Here the CDR3 reads CASSVQPGTQYF. The CDR3 DNA sequence: TGTGCCAGCAGTGTCCAGCCGGGTACGCAGTATTTT.

The rearrangement links TRBV7-6 to TRBJ2-2; 8 nucleotides match TRBD1. CDR1 is SGHVS and CDR2 is FNYEAQ in the germline V gene. The CDR3 runs to 16 residues. The ends lost 5 bases at V and 1 base at J; junction bases unmatched: 6. CDR3 sequence (DNA): TGTGCCAGCAGCCCACGGACAGGGATGAACACCGGGGAGCTGTTTTTT. Translated: CASSPRTGMNTGELFF.

This rearrangement joins TRBV5-1 to TRBJ2-3; 8 bases are a match to TRBD2. Per germline, CDR1 SGHRS and CDR2 YFSETQ. Trimming at V came to 4 bases and at J to 4 bases, leaving 11 bases not matched to a gene. The CDR3 spans 16 residues. The chain's CDR3 is CASSRSGTSLADTQYF. The CDR3 DNA reads TGCGCCAGCAGCCGTTCCGGGACTAGTCTCGCAGATACGCAGTATTTT.

This chain uses TRBV6-6 with TRBJ1-1; D not resolved. There are 13 residues in the CDR3. The V and J ends lost 7 bases and 0 bases respectively, with 9 bases between them. Germline CDR1 and CDR2: MNHNY and SVGAGI (reference sequence). CDR3 sequence (DNA): TGTGCCAGCAAGATGGCCATGAACACTGAAGCTTTCTTT. Translating it yields CASKMAMNTEAFF.

The chain recombines TRBV5-5 with TRBJ1-5; TRBD1 might be the D (5 bases). This CDR3 region has 14 residues. V lost 4 bases and J lost 4, with 12 bases in between. From germline, CDR1 is SGHKS and CDR2 YYEKEE (reference sequence). The CDR3 nucleotides read TGTGCCAGCAGCGAGACAGTCGGAAATCAGCCCCAGCATTTT. Its protein product is CASSETVGNQPQHF.

The gene calls are TRBV19 and TRBJ1-1; D gene ambiguous. This CDR3 is 12 amino acids long. Germline V gives CDR1 LNHDA, CDR2 SQIVND (reference sequence). V gave up 6 bases and J gave up 0 bases, with 5 bases separating them. CDR3 in amino acids: CASRLMNTEAFF. Here the CDR3 DNA reads TGTGCCAGTAGGTTAATGAACACTGAAGCTTTCTTT.

V is TRBV19 and J is TRBJ2-7; 10 positions match TRBD1. The CDR3 has 14 amino acids. Trimming removed 5 bases from V and 5 bases from J; junction bases left unmatched: 6. Germline CDR1 LNHDA, CDR2 SQIVND (reference sequence). CDR3 sequence (DNA): TGTGCCAGTAGTCCCTGGGACAGGGGTAACGAGCAGTACTTC. This encodes CASSPWDRGNEQYF.

This clone was found once. The chain's CDR3 is CASSLVPGVYEQYF. CDR3 nucleotides: TGTGCCAGCAGCCTCGTGCCGGGAGTTTACGAGCAGTACTTC. The genes are TRBV2 and TRBJ2-7; TRBD2 is a possible D gene (6 bases). From germline, CDR1 is SNHLY and CDR2 FYNNEI. The CDR3 consists of 14 residues. V gave up 6 bases and J gave up 4 bases, with 16 bases separating them.

The genes are TRBV25-1 and TRBJ2-3; 10 nucleotides align to TRBD1. After removal of 4 bases from V and 4 bases from J, the junction contained 5 bases not matched to a gene. The CDR3 has 15 residues. Germline V gene data show CDR1 as MGHDK and CDR2 as SYGVNS. The DNA for the CDR3 is TGTGCCAGCAGTGGCCGGGACAGGGGAGCAGATACGCAGTATTTT. Translated, it gives CASSGRDRGADTQYF.

The CDR3 loop reads CASSEGVASPLHF. CDR3 nucleotide sequence: TGCGCCAGCAGTGAGGGAGTTGCTTCACCCCTCCACTTT. The chain links TRBV10-1 to TRBJ1-6; D is uncertain. Trimming shortened V by 2 bases and J by 9 bases, and 8 bases separated the two germline ends. This CDR3 contains 13 residues. Germline-derived CDR1 and CDR2 are WNHNN and SYGVQD (reference sequence).

The V gene is TRBV6-1, the J gene TRBJ2-7; 10 positions agree with TRBD2. The CDR3 contains 14 residues. Per the germline V gene, CDR1 is MNHNS and CDR2 is SASEGT. Trimming at V came to 8 bases and at J to 1 base, leaving 5 bases not matched to a gene. CDR3 loop: CASLRTSGSYEQYF. Written as DNA, the CDR3 is TGTGCCAGCCTTAGGACTAGCGGATCCTACGAGCAGTACTTC.

J is TRBJ2-7 and V is TRBV7-9, with 9 bases that match TRBD1. From germline, CDR1 is SEHNR and CDR2 FQNEAQ (reference sequence). V lost 5 bases, J lost 0 bases, and 11 bases stayed unmatched. This CDR3 is 17 amino acids long. The CDR3 loop reads CASSQTQGTGPSYEQYF. In nucleotides, the CDR3 is TGTGCCAGCAGCCAAACCCAAGGGACAGGGCCCTCCTACGAGCAGTACTTC.

The chain links TRBV20-1 to TRBJ2-7, with D perhaps TRBD1 (6 bases). V was cut by 7 bases and J by 1 base, with 8 bases left in between. Germline values: CDR1 DFQATT, CDR2 SNEGSKA (reference sequence). CDR3 size: 11 residues. DNA for the CDR3: TGCAGTGGGACAGTATCCTACGAGCAGTACTTC. It is translated as CSGTVSYEQYF.

This clone was recorded only once. V is TRBV4-1 and J is TRBJ1-3; D is perhaps TRBD1 (5 bases). CDR1 and CDR2 (germline): MGHRA, YSYEKL. Trimming shortened V by 1 base and J by 0 bases, and 10 bases separated the two germline ends. The CDR3 loop spans 16 amino acids. The CDR3 bases are TGCGCCAGCAGCCAAGCGGCAGGGAACTCTGGAAACACCATATATTTT. Its protein product is CASSQAAGNSGNTIYF.

The chain combines TRBV5-1 with TRBJ1-6; 8 nucleotides match TRBD1. V shed 3 bases and J 6 bases; nucleotides not matched to a gene: 8. The germline CDR1 and CDR2 sequences are SGHRS and YFSETQ. This CDR3 has 16 residues. The CDR3 DNA is TGCGCCAGCAGCTGGAGGGCAGGGGGCGTTAATTCACCCCTCCACTTT. It yields the protein CASSWRAGGVNSPLHF.

J is TRBJ2-1 and V is TRBV10-1, with 9 bases identical to TRBD1. Trimming took 6 bases from V and 7 from J; bases not matched to a gene: 10. Germline-derived CDR1 and CDR2 are WNHNN and SYGVQD (reference sequence). The CDR3 totals 15 residues. CDR3 residues: CASSDPGQGRNEQFF. CDR3 coding DNA: TGCGCCAGCAGCGACCCGGGACAGGGAAGGAATGAGCAGTTCTTC.

The rearrangement uses TRBV7-2 and TRBJ1-5, with 9 bases lining up with TRBD1. V shed 8 bases and J 6 bases; nucleotides not matched to a gene: 11. The CDR3 totals 15 residues. The germline gives CDR1 SGHTA, CDR2 FQGNSA. The CDR3 protein is CASGDRVSWTQPQHF. The DNA for the CDR3 is TGTGCCAGCGGGGACAGGGTCTCATGGACTCAGCCCCAGCATTTT.

This rearrangement joins TRBV28 to TRBJ2-5, with TRBD1 matching 7 bases. The germline V gene encodes CDR1 MDHEN and CDR2 SYDVKM. The CDR3 is made up of 14 amino acids. J gave up 5 bases and V 7 bases, and 10 bases lay outside the gene matches. The chain's CDR3 is CASNPGQAVETQYF. In nucleotides, the CDR3 is TGTGCCAGCAATCCTGGACAGGCGGTGGAGACCCAGTACTTC.

The chain combines TRBV6-6 with TRBJ2-5; D might be TRBD1 (5 bases). This CDR3 has 15 amino acids. CDR1 MNHNY and CDR2 SVGAGI come from the germline V gene (reference sequence). The germline V and J ends were trimmed by 4 bases and 0 bases, with 12 bases remaining between them. CDR3 amino acids: CASSSRDRNQETQYF. The CDR3 DNA reads TGTGCCAGCAGTTCGCGAGACAGAAACCAAGAGACCCAGTACTTC.

The rearrangement joins TRBV15 to TRBJ2-7; 9 positions match TRBD2. CDR3 length: 15 amino acids. The germline V gene encodes CDR1 LNHNV and CDR2 YYDKDF (reference sequence). The J segment lost 0 bases and the V segment lost 2 bases, leaving 2 bases of the junction unmatched. The CDR3 nucleotides are TGTGCCACCAGCAGACTAGCGGGAAGCTCCTACGAGCAGTACTTC. This codes for CATSRLAGSSYEQYF.